This TCR beta chain was documented in a study of T cells in Graves' hyperthyroidism and ophthalmopathy. The germline V gene encodes CDR1 MNHNS and CDR2 SASEGT. Trimming cost V 5 bases and J 15 bases; bases outside gene matches: 5. The CDR3 has 12 amino acids. RNA transcripts provided the source from which TCR beta CDR3 regions were amplified. RT-PCR in the first round (using the HTBI primer set) targeted the TCR CDR3. TCRdb re-derived calls from the multiplex PCR reads in MiXCR, one entry per CDR3 protein. The sample lists a few hundred thousand distinct CDR3 sequences, roughly a fifth occurring once.

The TCR originated in a man in his fifties or sixties with Graves' ophthalmopathy. The sequenced sample was blood. The V and J genes are TRBV6-1 and TRBJ2-1, with 12 positions matching TRBD2. CDR3 region: CASSPSGRETFF. The CDR3, as DNA: TGTGCCAGCAGTCCTAGCGGGAGGGAGACGTTCTTC.